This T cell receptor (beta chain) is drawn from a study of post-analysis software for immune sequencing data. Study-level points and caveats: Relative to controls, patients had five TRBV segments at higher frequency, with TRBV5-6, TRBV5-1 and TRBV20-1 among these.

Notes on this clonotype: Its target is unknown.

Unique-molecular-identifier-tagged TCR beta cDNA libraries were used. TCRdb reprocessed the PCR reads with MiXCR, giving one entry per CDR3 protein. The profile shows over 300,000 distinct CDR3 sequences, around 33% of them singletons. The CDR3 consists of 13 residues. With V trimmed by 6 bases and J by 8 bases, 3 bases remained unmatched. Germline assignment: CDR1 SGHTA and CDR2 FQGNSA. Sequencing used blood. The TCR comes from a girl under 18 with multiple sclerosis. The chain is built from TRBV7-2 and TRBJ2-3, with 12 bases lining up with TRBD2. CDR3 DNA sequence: TGTGCCAGCAGGGCTAGCGGGGGGGGTACGCAGTATTTT. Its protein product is CASRASGGGTQYF.